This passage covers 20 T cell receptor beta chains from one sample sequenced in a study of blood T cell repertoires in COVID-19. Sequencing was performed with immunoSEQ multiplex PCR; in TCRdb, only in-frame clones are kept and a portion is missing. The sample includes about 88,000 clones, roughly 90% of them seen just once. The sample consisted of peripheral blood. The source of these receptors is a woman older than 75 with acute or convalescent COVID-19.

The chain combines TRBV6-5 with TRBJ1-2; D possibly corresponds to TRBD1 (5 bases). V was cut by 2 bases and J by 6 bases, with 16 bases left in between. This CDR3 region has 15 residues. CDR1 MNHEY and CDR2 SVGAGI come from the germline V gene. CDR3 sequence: CASSYGVKGLDGYTF. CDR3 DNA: TGTGCCAGCAGTTACGGGGTGAAGGGGTTGGATGGCTACACCTTC.

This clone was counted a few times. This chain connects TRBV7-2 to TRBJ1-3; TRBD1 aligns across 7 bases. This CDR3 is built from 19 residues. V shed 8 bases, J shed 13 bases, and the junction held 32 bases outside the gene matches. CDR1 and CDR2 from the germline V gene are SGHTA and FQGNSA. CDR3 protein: CASAGGQNQIGSLITGIYF. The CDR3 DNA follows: TGTGCCAGCGCAGGGGGACAAAATCAAATTGGGTCCCTGATTACGGGGATATATTTT.

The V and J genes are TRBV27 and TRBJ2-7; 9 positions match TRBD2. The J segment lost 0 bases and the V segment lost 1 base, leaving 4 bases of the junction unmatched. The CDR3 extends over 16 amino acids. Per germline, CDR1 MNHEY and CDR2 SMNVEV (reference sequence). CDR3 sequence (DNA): TGTGCCAGCAGTTTATACCCTAGCGGGATCTCCTACGAGCAGTACTTC. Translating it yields CASSLYPSGISYEQYF.

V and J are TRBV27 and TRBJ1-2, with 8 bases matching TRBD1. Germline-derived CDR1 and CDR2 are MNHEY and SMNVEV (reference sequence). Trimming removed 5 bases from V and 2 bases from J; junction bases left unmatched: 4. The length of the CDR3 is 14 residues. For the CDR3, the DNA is TGTGCCAGCAGTATCGACAGGGGAAACTATGGCTACACCTTC. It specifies CASSIDRGNYGYTF.

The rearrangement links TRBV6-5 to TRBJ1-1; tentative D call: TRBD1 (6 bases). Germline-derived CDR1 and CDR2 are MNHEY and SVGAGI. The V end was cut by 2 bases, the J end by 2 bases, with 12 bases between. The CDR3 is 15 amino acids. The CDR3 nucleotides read TGTGCCAGCAGTTACGGTACAGGGAGCAACACTGAAGCTTTCTTT. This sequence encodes CASSYGTGSNTEAFF.

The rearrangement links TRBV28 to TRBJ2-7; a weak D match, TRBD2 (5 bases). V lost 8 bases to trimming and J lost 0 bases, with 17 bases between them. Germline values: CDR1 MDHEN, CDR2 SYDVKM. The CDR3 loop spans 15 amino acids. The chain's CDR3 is CASRRLSASSYEQYF. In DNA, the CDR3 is TGTGCCAGCCGACGACTTAGCGCAAGCTCCTACGAGCAGTACTTC.

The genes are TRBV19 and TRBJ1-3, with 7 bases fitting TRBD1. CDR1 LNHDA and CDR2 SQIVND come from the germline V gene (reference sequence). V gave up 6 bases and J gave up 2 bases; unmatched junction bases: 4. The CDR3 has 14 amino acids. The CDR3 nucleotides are TGTGCCAGTAGAAAAGGACAGGCTGGAAACACCATATATTTT. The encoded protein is CASRKGQAGNTIYF.

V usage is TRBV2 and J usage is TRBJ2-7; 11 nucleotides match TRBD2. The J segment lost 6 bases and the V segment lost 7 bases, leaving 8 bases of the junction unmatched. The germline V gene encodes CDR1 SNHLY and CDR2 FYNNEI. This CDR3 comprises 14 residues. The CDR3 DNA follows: TGTGCCAGCAAGGTCACTAGCGGGGGTCGCGAGCAGTACTTC. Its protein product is CASKVTSGGREQYF.

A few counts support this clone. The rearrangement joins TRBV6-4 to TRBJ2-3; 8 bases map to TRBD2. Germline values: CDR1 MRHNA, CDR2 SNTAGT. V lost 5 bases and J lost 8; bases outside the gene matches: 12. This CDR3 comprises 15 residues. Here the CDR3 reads CASSLTSVEVGTQYF. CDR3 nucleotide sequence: TGTGCCAGCAGTCTGACTAGCGTGGAAGTCGGTACGCAGTATTTT.

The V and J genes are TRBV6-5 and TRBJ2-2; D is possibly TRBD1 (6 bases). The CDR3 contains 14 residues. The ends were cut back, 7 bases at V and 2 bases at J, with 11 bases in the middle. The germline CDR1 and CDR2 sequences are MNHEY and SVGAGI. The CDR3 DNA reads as TGTGCCAGCAAAGGACAGTTTAACACCGGGGAGCTGTTTTTT. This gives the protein CASKGQFNTGELFF.

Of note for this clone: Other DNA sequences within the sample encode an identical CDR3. The CDR3 DNA sequence: TGCGCCAGCAGCTTGGGGAGGGGAGGATCACCCCTCCACTTT. It translates to CASSLGRGGSPLHF. The gene calls are TRBV5-1 and TRBJ1-6, with D possibly matching TRBD1 (5 bases). The germline CDR1 and CDR2 sequences are SGHRS and YFSETQ. Deletions cut 0 bases from V and 10 bases from J, with 11 bases between. CDR3 size: 14 residues.

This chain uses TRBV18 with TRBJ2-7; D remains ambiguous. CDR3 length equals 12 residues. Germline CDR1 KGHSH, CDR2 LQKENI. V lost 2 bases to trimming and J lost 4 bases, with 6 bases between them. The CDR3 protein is CASSPARYEQYF. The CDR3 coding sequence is TGTGCCAGCTCACCAGCTAGGTACGAGCAGTACTTC.

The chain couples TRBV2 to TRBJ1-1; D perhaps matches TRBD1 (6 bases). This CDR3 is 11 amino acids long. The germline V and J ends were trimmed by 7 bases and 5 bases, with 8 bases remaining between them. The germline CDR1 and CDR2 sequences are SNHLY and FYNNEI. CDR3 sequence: CASTGETEAFF. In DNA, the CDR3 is TGTGCCAGCACAGGGGAAACTGAAGCTTTCTTT.

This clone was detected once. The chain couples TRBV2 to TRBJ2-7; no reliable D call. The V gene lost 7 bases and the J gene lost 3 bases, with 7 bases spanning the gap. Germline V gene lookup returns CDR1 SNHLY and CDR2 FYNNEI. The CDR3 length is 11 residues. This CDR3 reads CASTPGYEQYF. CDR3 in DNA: TGTGCCAGCACTCCGGGCTACGAGCAGTACTTC.

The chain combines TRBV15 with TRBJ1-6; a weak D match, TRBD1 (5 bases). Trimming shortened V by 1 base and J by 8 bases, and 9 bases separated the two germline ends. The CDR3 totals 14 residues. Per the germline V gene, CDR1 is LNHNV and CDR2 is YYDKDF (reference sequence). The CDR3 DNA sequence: TGTGCCACCAGCAGAGGGGAACAGGATTCACCCCTCCACTTT. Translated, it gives CATSRGEQDSPLHF.

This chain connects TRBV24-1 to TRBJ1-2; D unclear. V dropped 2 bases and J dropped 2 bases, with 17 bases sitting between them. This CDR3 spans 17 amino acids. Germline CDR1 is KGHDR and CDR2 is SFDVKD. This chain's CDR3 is CATSDSRAEGYNYGYTF. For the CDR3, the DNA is TGTGCCACCAGTGATTCGAGGGCGGAGGGTTACAACTATGGCTACACCTTC.

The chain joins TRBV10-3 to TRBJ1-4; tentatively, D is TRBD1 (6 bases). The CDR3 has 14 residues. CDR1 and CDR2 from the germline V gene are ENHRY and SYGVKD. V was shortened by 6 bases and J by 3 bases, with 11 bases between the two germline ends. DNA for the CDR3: TGTGCCATCAGGGAACAGGGATCTAATGAAAAACTGTTTTTT. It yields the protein CAIREQGSNEKLFF.

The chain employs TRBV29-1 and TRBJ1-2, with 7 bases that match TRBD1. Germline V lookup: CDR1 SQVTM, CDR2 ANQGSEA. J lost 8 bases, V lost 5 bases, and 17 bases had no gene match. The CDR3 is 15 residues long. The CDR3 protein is CSVTRTGEFSRGYTF. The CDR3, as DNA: TGCAGCGTTACGAGGACAGGCGAGTTTAGTAGGGGCTACACCTTC.

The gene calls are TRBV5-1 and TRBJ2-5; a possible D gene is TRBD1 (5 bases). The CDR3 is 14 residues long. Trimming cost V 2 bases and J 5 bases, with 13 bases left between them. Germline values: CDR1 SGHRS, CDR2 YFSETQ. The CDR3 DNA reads TGCGCCAGCAGCTTTGACAGAAGTGGGGAGACCCAGTACTTC. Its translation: CASSFDRSGETQYF.

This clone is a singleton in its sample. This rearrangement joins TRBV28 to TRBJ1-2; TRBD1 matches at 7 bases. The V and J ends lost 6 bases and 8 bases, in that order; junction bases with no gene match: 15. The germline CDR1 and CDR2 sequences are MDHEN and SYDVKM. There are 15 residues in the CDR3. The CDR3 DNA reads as TGTGCCAGCAGACCCATCACAGGGGATGGCTCCGGCTACACCTTC. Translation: CASRPITGDGSGYTF.